This TCR beta chain was sequenced in a study of T cells in tuberculosis. The overall study: In South Africa, adults with active tuberculosis were compared with IGRA-negative and latently infected IGRA-positive adolescents. Study-level points and caveats: Shorter CDR3-alpha in active tuberculosis partly drove smaller distances. Smaller distances to GMM-specific TCRs suggested their expansion in active tuberculosis.

The CDR3 runs to 14 residues. Trimming removed 5 bases from V and 0 bases from J; junction bases left unmatched: 3. Germline V CDR1 and CDR2: SNHLY, FYNNEI. For this clone: No antigen is known for it.

Unsorted cryopreserved PBMC were sequenced, averaging around 100,000 T cells per clinical donor. Assay used: immunoSEQ multiplex PCR; TCRdb lists only in-frame clones, some missing. The sample contains some 31,000 clones, over 90% of which appear only once. The chain carries TRBV2 and TRBJ2-7, with 8 positions matching TRBD2. The sequenced sample consisted of PBMCs. This TCR was sampled from a donor under 30 with latent tuberculosis or without tuberculosis infection. CDR3 DNA sequence: TGTGCCAGCAGTACGGGAGGGAGCTCCTACGAGCAGTACTTC. It codes for CASSTGGSSYEQYF.